Listed here are 9 T cell receptor beta chains from one sample, sequenced in a study of PD-L1 blockade in urothelial cancer. Time point indicated: peripheral blood 6 weeks after treatment start. Data came from immunoSEQ multiplex PCR; TCRdb stores just in-frame clones and leaves some out. The sample shows under 60,000 clones, approximately 86% of them seen only once. This specimen consisted of PBMCs, obtained around atezolizumab (anti-PD-L1) treatment. All receptors derive from a man in his 60s with urothelial cancer.

The J gene is TRBJ1-2, the V gene TRBV18; D might be TRBD1 (5 bases). The V end lost 2 bases, the J end lost 6 bases, and 13 bases lay between the germline ends. This CDR3 comprises 14 residues. CDR1 KGHSH and CDR2 LQKENI come from the germline V gene. The CDR3 loop is CASSPLSGGDGYTF. For the CDR3, the DNA is TGTGCCAGCTCACCATTATCCGGGGGTGATGGCTACACCTTC.

V is TRBV25-1 and J is TRBJ2-1; TRBD1 matches at 7 bases. Germline V gives CDR1 MGHDK, CDR2 SYGVNS. With 6 bases clipped from V and 3 bases from J, the junction kept 5 bases outside the gene matches. The CDR3 covers 14 residues. The CDR3 sequence: CASSEGDSYNEQFF. The CDR3 DNA reads as TGTGCCAGCAGCGAGGGGGACAGCTACAATGAGCAGTTCTTC.

This sequence joins TRBV6-1 and TRBJ2-2; TRBD2 might be the D (5 bases). CDR1 and CDR2 from the germline V gene are MNHNS and SASEGT. The CDR3 length is 13 residues. The V end lost 4 bases, the J end lost 5 bases, and 8 bases lay between the germline ends. The CDR3 DNA is TGTGCCAGCAGTGCCGGGAAGACCGGGGAGCTGTTTTTT. It encodes CASSAGKTGELFF.

The CDR3 loop is CATAPRRYTEAFF. The CDR3 region has the DNA TGTGCCACCGCCCCTCGGCGGTACACTGAAGCTTTCTTT. This chain connects TRBV27 to TRBJ1-1, with D hard to call. Deletions cut 10 bases from V and 3 bases from J, with 15 bases between. The CDR3 has 13 amino acids. The germline V gene has CDR1 MNHEY and CDR2 SMNVEV (reference sequence).

This chain connects TRBV4-1 to TRBJ1-3; possible D gene TRBD1, 5 bases. Between the trimmed V and J ends, which lost 0 bases and 4 bases, there was a span of 16 bases. This CDR3 has 17 amino acids. Germline V gives CDR1 MGHRA, CDR2 YSYEKL. The DNA of the CDR3 is TGCGCCAGCAGCCAAGACCCGGACACCTTCTTCGGAAACACCATATATTTT. Translation gives CASSQDPDTFFGNTIYF.

V gene TRBV4-1 combines with J gene TRBJ2-7; D perhaps matches TRBD2 (6 bases). The CDR3 has 15 amino acids. The germline gives CDR1 MGHRA, CDR2 YSYEKL. The V and J ends lost 0 bases and 0 bases respectively, with 9 bases between them. In DNA form, the CDR3 reads TGCGCCAGCAGCCAAGATGCGGGGCTCTCCTACGAGCAGTACTTC. Translating it yields CASSQDAGLSYEQYF.

The chain employs TRBV14 and TRBJ2-1, with 8 bases lining up with TRBD2. Germline CDR1 reads SGHDN; CDR2 reads FVKESK. Trimming took 1 base from V and 7 from J; bases not matched to a gene: 6. This CDR3 comprises 15 residues. The CDR3 spells CASSQVVAGMNEQFF. In nucleotides, the CDR3 is TGTGCCAGCAGCCAAGTGGTAGCGGGGATGAATGAGCAGTTCTTC.

The chain couples TRBV4-3 to TRBJ2-7; the match to TRBD2 covers 9 bases. Germline lookup yields CDR1 LGHNA and CDR2 YSLEER. This CDR3 comprises 16 residues. The ends lost 0 bases at V and 4 bases at J; junction bases unmatched: 7. CDR3 amino acids: CASSQDATSGGYEQYF. The CDR3 DNA is TGCGCCAGCAGCCAAGATGCGACTAGCGGAGGGTACGAGCAGTACTTC.

This chain connects TRBV30 to TRBJ2-5, with 9 bases matching TRBD1. The CDR3 contains 13 residues. Per germline, CDR1 GTSNPN and CDR2 SVGIG (reference sequence). The V gene end was trimmed by 4 bases and the J gene end by 4 bases; junction bases not matched to a gene: 4. The CDR3 region has the DNA TGTGCCTGGACTACAGGGGGCGGAGAGACCCAGTACTTC. The encoded protein is CAWTTGGGETQYF.